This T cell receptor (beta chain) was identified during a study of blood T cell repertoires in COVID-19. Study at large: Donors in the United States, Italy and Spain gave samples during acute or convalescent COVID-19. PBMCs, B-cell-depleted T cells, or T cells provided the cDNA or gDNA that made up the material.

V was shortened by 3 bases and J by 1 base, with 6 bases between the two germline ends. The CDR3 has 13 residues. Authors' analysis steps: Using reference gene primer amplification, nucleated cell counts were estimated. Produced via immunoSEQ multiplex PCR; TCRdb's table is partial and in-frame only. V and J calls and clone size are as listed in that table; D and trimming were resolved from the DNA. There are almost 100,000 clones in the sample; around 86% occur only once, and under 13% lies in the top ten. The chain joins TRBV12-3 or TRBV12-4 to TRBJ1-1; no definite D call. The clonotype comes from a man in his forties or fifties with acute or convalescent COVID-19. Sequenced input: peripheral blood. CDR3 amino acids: CASSLRQNTEAFF. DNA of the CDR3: TGTGCCAGCAGTTTGAGACAGAACACTGAAGCTTTCTTT.